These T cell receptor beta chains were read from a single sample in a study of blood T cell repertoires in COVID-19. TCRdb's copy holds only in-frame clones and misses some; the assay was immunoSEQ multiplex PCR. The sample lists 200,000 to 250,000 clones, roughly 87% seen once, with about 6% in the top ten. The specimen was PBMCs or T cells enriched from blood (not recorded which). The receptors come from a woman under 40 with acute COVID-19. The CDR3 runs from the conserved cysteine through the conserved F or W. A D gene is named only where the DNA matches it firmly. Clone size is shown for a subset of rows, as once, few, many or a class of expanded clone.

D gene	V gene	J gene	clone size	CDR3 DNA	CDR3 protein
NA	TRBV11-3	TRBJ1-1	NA	TGTGCCAGCAGCTTTTCCTTGAACACTGAAGCTTTCTTT	CASSFSLNTEAFF
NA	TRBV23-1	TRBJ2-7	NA	TGCGCCAGCCAGGGGAGTGGTCCCTACGAGCAGTACTTC	CASQGSGPYEQYF
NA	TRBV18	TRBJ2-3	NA	TGTGCCAGCTCACCAAGCGATACGCAGTATTTT	CASSPSDTQYF
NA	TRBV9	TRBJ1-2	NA	TGTGCCAGCGGGGGGACTAACTATGGCTACACCTTC	CASGGTNYGYTF
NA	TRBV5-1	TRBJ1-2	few	TGCGCCAGCAAGTCAACAGGCGTCTACCATGGCTACACCTTC	CASKSTGVYHGYTF
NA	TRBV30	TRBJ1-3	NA	TGTGCCCTGCGGACTGGAAACACCATATATTTT	CALRTGNTIYF
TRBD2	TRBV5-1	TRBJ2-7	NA	TGCGCCAGCAGCTGGACTAGCAACTCCTACGAGCAGTACTTC	CASSWTSNSYEQYF
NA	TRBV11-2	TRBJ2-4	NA	TGTGCCAGCAGCTTAGGGCAGGGGATAGACATTCAGTACTTC	CASSLGQGIDIQYF
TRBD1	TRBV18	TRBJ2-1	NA	TGTGCCAGCTCACCAAGGTTCTTGGGGGACAGGGCCTACAATGAGCAGTTCTTC	CASSPRFLGDRAYNEQFF
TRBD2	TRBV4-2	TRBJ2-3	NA	TGTGCCAGCAGCGCCGGGGCGGGGGGGCCCAGCACAGATACGCAGTATTTT	CASSAGAGGPSTDTQYF
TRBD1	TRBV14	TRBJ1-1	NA	TGTGCCAGCAGCCAAGTCGGGACAGTAGAGGCTTTCTTT	CASSQVGTVEAFF
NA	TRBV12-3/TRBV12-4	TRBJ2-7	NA	TGTGCCAGCAGCCGGGACGGGGGCTACGAGCAGTACTTC	CASSRDGGYEQYF
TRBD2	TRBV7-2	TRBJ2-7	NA	TGTGCCAGCAGCTTGGGGGGGACTACCTCCTACGAGCAGTACTTC	CASSLGGTTSYEQYF
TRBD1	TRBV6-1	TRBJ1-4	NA	TGTGCCAGCAGTGAGCTCGGGACAGGGACTAATGAAAAACTGTTTTTT	CASSELGTGTNEKLFF
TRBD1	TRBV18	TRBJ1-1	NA	TGTGCCAGCTCACCCCGGACAGGGACCACTGAAGCTTTCTTT	CASSPRTGTTEAFF
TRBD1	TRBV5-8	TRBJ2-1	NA	TGTGCCAGCAGCTCGGGACAGGGATCCTTCAATGAGCAGTTCTTC	CASSSGQGSFNEQFF
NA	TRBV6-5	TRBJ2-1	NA	TGTGCCAGCAGTACCCTACCCCCGCGTTCTAATGAGCAGTTCTTC	CASSTLPPRSNEQFF
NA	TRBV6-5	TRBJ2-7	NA	TGTGCCAGCGGACACCAACACTCCTACGAGCAGTACTTC	CASGHQHSYEQYF
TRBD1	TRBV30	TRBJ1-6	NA	TGTGCCTGGAGTCCGGGACAGGGGGGATCACCCCTCCACTTT	CAWSPGQGGSPLHF
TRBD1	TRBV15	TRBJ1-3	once	TGTGCCACCAGCAGAGAGGCCCCGGGACAGGCTACACTCTCTGGAAACACCATATATTTT	CATSREAPGQATLSGNTIYF
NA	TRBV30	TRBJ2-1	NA	TGTGCCTGGAGTGAAAAAACCGGGACACATGAGCAGTTCTTC	CAWSEKTGTHEQFF
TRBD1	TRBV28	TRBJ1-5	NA	TGTGCCAGCGGCATAAACAGGGGACCTCAGCCCCAGCATTTT	CASGINRGPQPQHF
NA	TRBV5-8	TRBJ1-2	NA	TGTGCCAGCAGCTTGGCCGGTTTAAGTTTATATGGCTACACCTTC	CASSLAGLSLYGYTF
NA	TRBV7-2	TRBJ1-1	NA	TGTGCCAGCAGCCCCAGGCAGGGAAAGAGCACTGAAGCTTTCTTT	CASSPRQGKSTEAFF
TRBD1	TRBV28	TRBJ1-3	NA	TGTGCCAGCAGTCCCCTGGGACAGCGGAGCTCTGGAAACACCATATATTTT	CASSPLGQRSSGNTIYF
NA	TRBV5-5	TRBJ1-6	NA	TGTGCCAGCAGCCTCAGACAGGTTAATTCACCCCTCCACTTT	CASSLRQVNSPLHF
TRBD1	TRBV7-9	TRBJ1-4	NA	TGTGCCAGCAGTTTAAGTAGGACAGGGGGTGAAAAACTGTTTTTT	CASSLSRTGGEKLFF
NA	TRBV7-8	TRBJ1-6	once	TGTGCCAGCAGCTTAAATCAGGGCCTGGAGTCACCCCTCCACTTT	CASSLNQGLESPLHF
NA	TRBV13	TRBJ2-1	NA	TGTGCCAGCAGCGGGGGCTACAACCAGCAGTTCTTC	CASSGGYNQQFF
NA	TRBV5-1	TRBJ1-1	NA	TGCGCCAGCAGCTCAAGCCAGAGGAGTGAAGCTTTCTTT	CASSSSQRSEAFF
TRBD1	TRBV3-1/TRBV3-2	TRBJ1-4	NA	TGTGCCAGCAGCGGGGAGACAGGGAAAAGACTGTTTTTT	CASSGETGKRLFF
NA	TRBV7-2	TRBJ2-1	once	TGTGCCAGCAGCAATACAAACGACAATGAGCAGTTCTTC	CASSNTNDNEQFF
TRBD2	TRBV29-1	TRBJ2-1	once	TGCAGCGTCCTCCGACTAGCGGGAGACAATGAGCAGTTCTTC	CSVLRLAGDNEQFF
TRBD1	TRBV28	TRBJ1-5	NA	TGTGCCAGCAGGGGGACAGGGATAAATCAGCCCCAGCATTTT	CASRGTGINQPQHF
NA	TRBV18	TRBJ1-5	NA	TGTGCCAGCTCACCACCGGGACAAGCCAATCAGCCCCAGCATTTT	CASSPPGQANQPQHF
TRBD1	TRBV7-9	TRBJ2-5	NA	TGTGCCAGCATCGGGGACAGGATGGCGGAGGAGACCCAGTACTTC	CASIGDRMAEETQYF
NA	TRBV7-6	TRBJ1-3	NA	TGTGCCAGCAGCTTAAGGGGGGGCAGCTCTGGAAACACCATATATTTT	CASSLRGGSSGNTIYF